The 8 T cell receptor beta chains below come from one sample, sequenced in a study of T cell responses to AZD1222 COVID-19 vaccine. Assay: immunoSEQ multiplex PCR; the TCRdb copy retains only in-frame clones and omits some. The sample contains tens of thousands of clones, about 90% of which appear only once. Sequences were derived from peripheral blood, sampled on day 0 of MenACWY control vaccination. Every receptor here comes from an adult in good health.

J is TRBJ1-1 and V is TRBV5-4, with 7 bases fitting TRBD1. CDR1 and CDR2 (germline): SGHNT, YYREEE (reference sequence). The V and J ends lost 5 bases and 5 bases, in that order; junction bases with no gene match: 24. There are 19 residues in the CDR3. Written as DNA, the CDR3 is TGTGCCAGCAGGTTAACGGTCTTTGAATCACAGGGGCGCGGGACTGAAGCTTTCTTT. It encodes CASRLTVFESQGRGTEAFF.

This sequence joins TRBV19 and TRBJ1-1, with TRBD1 matching 8 bases. With V trimmed by 4 bases and J by 4 bases, 8 bases remained unmatched. The germline V gene has CDR1 LNHDA and CDR2 SQIVND (reference sequence). The CDR3 runs to 15 residues. CDR3 coding DNA: TGTGCCAGTAGTACACTAGACAGGGGATTCACTGAAGCTTTCTTT. It encodes CASSTLDRGFTEAFF.

V is TRBV30 and J is TRBJ2-3; TRBD1 agrees at 10 bases. The CDR3 consists of 14 residues. CDR1 is GTSNPN and CDR2 is SVGIG in the germline V gene (reference sequence). V trimming: 2 bases; J trimming: 4 bases; junction bases outside the gene matches: 3. DNA of the CDR3: TGTGCCTGGAGTCTGGGACAGGGGTCAGATACGCAGTATTTT. Translation gives CAWSLGQGSDTQYF. Supplemented by reference TRBV30 and TRBJ2-3, the full variable domain reads SQTIHQWPATLVQPVGSPLSLECTVEGTSNPNLYWYRQAAGRGLQLLFYSVGIGQISSEVPQNLSASRPQDRQFILSSKKLLLSDSGFYLCAWSLGQGSDTQYFGPGTRLTVL.

The rearrangement links TRBV6-5 to TRBJ2-5, with a possible D match to TRBD1 (6 bases). Trimming cost V 7 bases and J 4 bases, with 16 bases left between them. The CDR3 spans 14 residues. Germline V CDR1 and CDR2: MNHEY, SVGAGI. CDR3 coding DNA: TGTGCCAGCACGCCGGACCGACAGGTAGAGACCCAGTACTTC. Translation: CASTPDRQVETQYF.

This rearrangement joins TRBV12-3 or TRBV12-4 to TRBJ1-6; tentative D call: TRBD1 (6 bases). Trimming pared 6 bases from V and 7 bases from J, leaving 10 bases between. The CDR3 length is 13 residues. The CDR3 DNA is TGTGCCAGCAGAACAGGGTGGAATTCACCCCTCCACTTT. Translation gives CASRTGWNSPLHF.

The rearrangement links TRBV6-1 to TRBJ1-3; D possibly corresponds to TRBD1 (5 bases). This CDR3 spans 15 amino acids. Trimming took 2 bases from V and 6 from J, leaving 14 bases between them. The V gene's germline CDR1 is MNHNS and CDR2 SASEGT. The CDR3 DNA sequence: TGTGCCAGCAGTGAATGGCAGGGTACGGAAAACACCATATATTTT. It encodes CASSEWQGTENTIYF.

The chain carries TRBV6-5 and TRBJ1-1; 7 bases align to TRBD1. This CDR3 has 15 residues. With 4 bases clipped from V and 4 bases from J, the junction kept 9 bases outside the gene matches. Germline-derived CDR1 and CDR2 are MNHEY and SVGAGI. CDR3 in amino acids: CASSLYRGQGTEAFF. The DNA of the CDR3 is TGTGCCAGCAGTTTGTACAGGGGCCAGGGCACTGAAGCTTTCTTT.

This chain connects TRBV2 to TRBJ2-5; no reliable D call. V was cut by 7 bases and J by 0 bases, with 6 bases left in between. CDR3 length equals 12 residues. CDR1 SNHLY and CDR2 FYNNEI come from the germline V gene. The CDR3 DNA reads TGTGCCAGCACGGTTAACCAAGAGACCCAGTACTTC. It codes for CASTVNQETQYF.